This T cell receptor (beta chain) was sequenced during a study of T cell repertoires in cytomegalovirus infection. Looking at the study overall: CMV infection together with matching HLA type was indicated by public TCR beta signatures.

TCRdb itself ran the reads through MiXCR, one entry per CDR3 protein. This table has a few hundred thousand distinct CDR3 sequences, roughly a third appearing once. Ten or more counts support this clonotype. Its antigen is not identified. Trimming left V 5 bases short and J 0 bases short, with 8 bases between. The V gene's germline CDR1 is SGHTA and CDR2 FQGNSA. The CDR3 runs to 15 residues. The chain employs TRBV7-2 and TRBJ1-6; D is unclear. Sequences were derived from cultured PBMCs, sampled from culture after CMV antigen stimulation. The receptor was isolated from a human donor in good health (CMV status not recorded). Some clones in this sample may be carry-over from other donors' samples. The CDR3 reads CASSARVSYNSPLHF. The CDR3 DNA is TGTGCCAGCAGCGCAAGGGTCTCCTATAATTCACCCCTCCACTTT.